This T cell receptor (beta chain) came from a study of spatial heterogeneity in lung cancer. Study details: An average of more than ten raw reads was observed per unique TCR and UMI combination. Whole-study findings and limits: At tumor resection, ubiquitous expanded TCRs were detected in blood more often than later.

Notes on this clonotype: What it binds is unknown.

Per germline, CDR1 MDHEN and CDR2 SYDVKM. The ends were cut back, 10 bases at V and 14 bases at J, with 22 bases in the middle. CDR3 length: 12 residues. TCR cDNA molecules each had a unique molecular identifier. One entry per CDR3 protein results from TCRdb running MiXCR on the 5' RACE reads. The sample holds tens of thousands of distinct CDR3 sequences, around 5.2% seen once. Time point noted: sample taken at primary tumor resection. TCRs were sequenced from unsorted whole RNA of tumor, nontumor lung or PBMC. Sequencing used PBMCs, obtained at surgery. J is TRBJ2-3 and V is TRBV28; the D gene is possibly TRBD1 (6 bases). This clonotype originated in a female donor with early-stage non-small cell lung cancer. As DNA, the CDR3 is TGTGCCACCCTACAGGGTGCCAGCCTTAGGTATTTT. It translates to CATLQGASLRYF.